A single sample is the source of the 30 T cell receptor beta chains below, sequenced in a study of cytomegalovirus exposure and HLA in healthy donors. The PCR had 60 Vbeta and 13 Jbeta primers. Generated by immunoSEQ multiplex PCR, the TCRdb table keeps only in-frame clones and is missing some. The sample holds 180,000 or so clones, roughly 80% seen once. What was sequenced was PBMCs. The receptor source for this set is a girl aged 10 to 17 in good health and CMV-seropositive.

The chain combines TRBV30 with TRBJ2-6; D ambiguous. Deletions cut 8 bases from V and 0 bases from J, with 5 bases between. CDR3 length: 12 amino acids. Per the germline V gene, CDR1 is GTSNPN and CDR2 is SVGIG (reference sequence). The CDR3 nucleotides are TGTGCCGGGCCCTCTGGGGCCAACGTCCTGACTTTC. Translating it yields CAGPSGANVLTF.

The chain recombines TRBV5-4 with TRBJ2-3; possibly TRBD1 for D (6 bases). Germline CDR1 SGHNT, CDR2 YYREEE (reference sequence). The CDR3 consists of 14 residues. V was trimmed by 3 bases and J by 7 bases, leaving 15 bases between them. CDR3 sequence (DNA): TGTGCCAGCAGCTCCGGGACATCCCTTAATACGCAGTATTTT. This gives the protein CASSSGTSLNTQYF.

The chain employs TRBV5-1 and TRBJ1-3; 7 bases agree with TRBD1. The CDR3 contains 15 residues. The V gene end was trimmed by 0 bases and the J gene end by 1 base; junction bases not matched to a gene: 1. In germline, CDR1 is SGHRS, CDR2 YFSETQ. The CDR3 here is CASSLAGGSGNTIYF. In DNA form, the CDR3 reads TGCGCCAGCAGCTTGGCAGGGGGATCTGGAAACACCATATATTTT.

The CDR3 DNA reads TGTGCCAGCAGTGGAGGGACAACGGGCGGCTACACCTTC. Encoded protein: CASSGGTTGGYTF. The chain combines TRBV2 with TRBJ1-2; maybe TRBD1 (6 bases). Germline V gene lookup returns CDR1 SNHLY and CDR2 FYNNEI. V was trimmed by 4 bases and J by 8 bases, leaving 14 bases between them. The CDR3 contains 13 residues.

CDR3 DNA: TGTGCCAGCAGCTTACTAGGGGGGGACGGAGAGACCCAGTACTTC. Translation: CASSLLGGDGETQYF. The chain combines TRBV7-3 with TRBJ2-5; D is perhaps TRBD2 (7 bases). This CDR3 has 15 amino acids. Trimming shortened V by 2 bases and J by 4 bases, and 14 bases separated the two germline ends. Germline values: CDR1 SGHTA, CDR2 FQGTGA. Filled out from reference TRBV7-3 and TRBJ2-5, the complete variable domain reads GAGVSQTPSNKVTEKGKYVELRCDPISGHTALYWYRQSLGQGPEFLIYFQGTGAADDSGLPNDRFFAVRPEGSVSTLKIQRTERGDSAVYLCASSLLGGDGETQYFGPGTRLLVL.

The chain links TRBV7-9 to TRBJ2-2, with TRBD1 matching over 11 bases. J was trimmed by 5 bases and V by 5 bases; bases with no gene match: 4. CDR3 length: 15 residues. CDR1 SEHNR and CDR2 FQNEAQ come from the germline V gene (reference sequence). The CDR3 DNA is TGTGCCAGCAGCCAGGGACAGGGGGTGACCGGGGAGCTGTTTTTT. It yields the protein CASSQGQGVTGELFF.

This rearrangement joins TRBV30 to TRBJ1-5; 7 nucleotides line up with TRBD1. The germline V gene encodes CDR1 GTSNPN and CDR2 SVGIG (reference sequence). With V trimmed by 5 bases and J by 2 bases, 3 bases remained unmatched. The CDR3 covers 13 residues. The CDR3 region has the DNA TGTGCCTGGCAGGGGGGCGGCAATCAGCCCCAGCATTTT. Its translation is CAWQGGGNQPQHF.

The chain has TRBV2 and TRBJ2-3; TRBD2 aligns across 7 bases. V gave up 6 bases and J gave up 0 bases; unmatched junction bases: 6. Looked up from germline, CDR1 is SNHLY and CDR2 is FYNNEI. This CDR3 region has 15 residues. The CDR3 region is CASRRLAASTDTQYF. CDR3 in DNA: TGTGCCAGCAGGCGGCTAGCGGCTAGCACAGATACGCAGTATTTT. The full variable domain, completed using reference TRBV2 and TRBJ2-3, is EPEVTQTPSHQVTQMGQEVILRCVPISNHLYFYWYRQILGQKVEFLVSFYNNEISEKSEIFDDQFSVERPDGSNFTLKIRSTKLEDSAMYFCASRRLAASTDTQYFGPGTRLTVL.

CDR3 sequence: CASSESLLAGGSTEAFF. CDR3 bases: TGTGCCAGCAGTGAATCTCTACTCGCAGGGGGAAGCACTGAAGCTTTCTTT. The chain joins TRBV6-1 to TRBJ1-1; 7 bases fit TRBD1. This CDR3 has 17 amino acids. V was clipped by 2 bases and J by 4 bases; unmatched bases: 13. Germline V gene data show CDR1 as MNHNS and CDR2 as SASEGT.

The CDR3 coding sequence is TGTGCCAGCAGCCCGTCGGGGGGGGATGGCTACACCTTC. This gives the protein CASSPSGGDGYTF. The chain employs TRBV2 and TRBJ1-2, with D perhaps matching TRBD1 (5 bases). The V and J ends lost 6 bases and 6 bases respectively, with 14 bases between them. The CDR3 runs to 13 residues. Germline V lookup: CDR1 SNHLY, CDR2 FYNNEI.

This clone has more than one count but fewer than ten. The chain couples TRBV6-5 to TRBJ2-1; D is perhaps TRBD1 (5 bases). CDR1 and CDR2 from the germline V gene are MNHEY and SVGAGI. The CDR3 covers 16 residues. V was cut by 3 bases and J by 4 bases, with 16 bases left in between. For the CDR3, the DNA is TGTGCCAGCAGTTATGGGGCGCCTTCAACTTACAATGAGCAGTTCTTC. Encoded protein: CASSYGAPSTYNEQFF.

The chain couples TRBV27 to TRBJ1-2, with TRBD1 as a possible D gene (6 bases). The CDR3 has 16 amino acids. Germline values: CDR1 MNHEY, CDR2 SMNVEV (reference sequence). V was trimmed by 3 bases and J by 2 bases, leaving 16 bases between them. In DNA form, the CDR3 reads TGTGCCAGCAGTTTGGCCGTGCGGGGGGCCAACTATGGCTACACCTTC. It codes for CASSLAVRGANYGYTF.

The V gene is TRBV7-6, the J gene TRBJ2-3; 9 bases match TRBD1. V shed 4 bases and J 2 bases; nucleotides not matched to a gene: 19. The V gene's germline CDR1 is SGHVS and CDR2 FNYEAQ. The length of the CDR3 is 20 residues. The CDR3 here is CASSSAAGTGLADNTDTQYF. The DNA of the CDR3 is TGTGCCAGCAGCTCAGCTGCCGGGACAGGGCTAGCAGATAACACAGATACGCAGTATTTT.

In nucleotides, the CDR3 is TGTGCCAGCAGCCAAAGTGACAGCCGCTCTGGGGCCAACGTCCTGACTTTC. This encodes CASSQSDSRSGANVLTF. This sequence joins TRBV4-2 and TRBJ2-6; D is possibly TRBD1 (5 bases). With 2 bases removed from V and 0 bases from J, the gap between germline ends came to 11 bases. CDR1 and CDR2 from the germline V gene are LGHNA and YNFKEQ. The CDR3 has 17 residues.

This clone was seen a handful of times. The chain joins TRBV4-3 to TRBJ1-1; tentatively, D is TRBD1 (6 bases). V was trimmed by 0 bases and J by 5 bases, leaving 10 bases between them. Germline V lookup: CDR1 LGHNA, CDR2 YSLEER. This CDR3 is built from 14 residues. The CDR3, as DNA: TGCGCCAGCAGCCAAGACAGGGGTTGGACTGAAGCTTTCTTT. Translating gives CASSQDRGWTEAFF.

The rearrangement joins TRBV30 to TRBJ1-1; D call uncertain. Trimming stripped 4 bases from V and 0 bases from J, with 3 bases between. The CDR3 length is 11 residues. The germline V gene encodes CDR1 GTSNPN and CDR2 SVGIG (reference sequence). DNA of the CDR3: TGTGCCTGGACCGTGAACACTGAAGCTTTCTTT. Translation: CAWTVNTEAFF.

The chain is built from TRBV11-2 and TRBJ2-7; no reliable D call. Trimming removed 3 bases from V and 0 bases from J, with 6 bases in between. The CDR3 is 13 amino acids. From germline, CDR1 is SGHAT and CDR2 FQNNGV. CDR3 sequence (DNA): TGTGCCAGCAGCTTTTTCCTCTCCTACGAGCAGTACTTC. Translated, it gives CASSFFLSYEQYF. Based on the CDR3 plus reference TRBV11-2 and TRBJ2-7, the full variable domain is EAGVAQSPRYKIIEKRQSVAFWCNPISGHATLYWYQQILGQGPKLLIQFQNNGVVDDSQLPKDRFSAERLKGVDSTLKIQPAKLEDSAVYLCASSFFLSYEQYFGPGTRLTVT.

This clone has only a few counts. The chain is built from TRBV25-1 and TRBJ2-1; maybe TRBD2 (6 bases). V gave up 2 bases and J gave up 7 bases, with 18 bases separating them. The germline gives CDR1 MGHDK, CDR2 SYGVNS. This CDR3 contains 16 residues. This chain's CDR3 is CASSEGVTGVTNEQFF. The CDR3 DNA reads as TGTGCCAGCAGTGAAGGTGTGACGGGAGTGACTAATGAGCAGTTCTTC.

The rearrangement joins TRBV27 to TRBJ2-7; 9 bases map to TRBD1. After removal of 7 bases from V and 3 bases from J, the junction contained 10 bases not matched to a gene. Germline values: CDR1 MNHEY, CDR2 SMNVEV (reference sequence). CDR3 size: 15 residues. In DNA, the CDR3 is TGTGCCAGCACCGTCCGGGACAGGGACTTCTACGAGCAGTACTTC. Translated, it gives CASTVRDRDFYEQYF.

This clone has only a few counts. The chain has TRBV11-2 and TRBJ2-7; 7 positions agree with TRBD1. V lost 1 base and J lost 8; bases outside the gene matches: 8. The CDR3 contains 14 residues. CDR1 is SGHAT, CDR2 FQNNGV, per germline. CDR3 nucleotide sequence: TGTGCCAGCAGCTTAGTTCAAGGGGGCGGTAAGCAGTACTTC. It codes for CASSLVQGGGKQYF.

This clone was detected only once. V and J are TRBV30 and TRBJ2-3; a weak D match, TRBD2 (6 bases). The V gene's germline CDR1 is GTSNPN and CDR2 SVGIG (reference sequence). The CDR3 extends over 14 amino acids. Deletions cut 1 base from V and 0 bases from J, with 8 bases between. The CDR3 nucleotides read TGTGCCTGGAGTGGTAGCGGTAGCACAGATACGCAGTATTTT. As protein: CAWSGSGSTDTQYF.

The chain recombines TRBV2 with TRBJ1-5; unclear D gene. Trimming left V 6 bases short and J 7 bases short, with 16 bases between. CDR1 and CDR2 (germline): SNHLY, FYNNEI. The CDR3 contains 14 residues. CDR3 protein: CASREDGGNQPQHF. The CDR3 DNA follows: TGTGCCAGCAGAGAGGACGGCGGGAACCAGCCCCAGCATTTT. Full variable domain (remainder filled in from reference TRBV2 and TRBJ1-5): EPEVTQTPSHQVTQMGQEVILRCVPISNHLYFYWYRQILGQKVEFLVSFYNNEISEKSEIFDDQFSVERPDGSNFTLKIRSTKLEDSAMYFCASREDGGNQPQHFGDGTRLSIL.

There are a few counts of this clone. The chain joins TRBV5-1 to TRBJ2-7; TRBD2 aligns across 12 bases. The length of the CDR3 is 15 residues. J was trimmed by 1 base and V by 4 bases; bases with no gene match: 3. Germline CDR1 reads SGHRS; CDR2 reads YFSETQ. CDR3 DNA: TGCGCCAGCAGCAGCGGGACTAGCGGGTCCTACGAGCAGTACTTC. Translation gives CASSSGTSGSYEQYF.

The V call is TRBV7-9, the J call TRBJ2-7; 11 bases align to TRBD2. This CDR3 is built from 16 residues. The germline V gene has CDR1 SEHNR and CDR2 FQNEAQ (reference sequence). V lost 5 bases, J lost 1 base, and 7 bases stayed unmatched. The CDR3 DNA reads TGTGCCAGCAGCCCCACCCGACTAGCGGGGTCCTACGAGCAGTACTTC. Translating gives CASSPTRLAGSYEQYF.

Written as DNA, the CDR3 is TGTGCCAGCAGCAAGGACCTACCGGGACAGCATAATGAAAAACTGTTTTTT. Protein: CASSKDLPGQHNEKLFF. This chain links TRBV4-2 with TRBJ1-4; TRBD1 matches 7 bases. In germline, CDR1 is LGHNA, CDR2 YNFKEQ. V trimming: 5 bases; J trimming: 4 bases; junction bases outside the gene matches: 13. CDR3 length: 17 amino acids.

V usage is TRBV30 and J usage is TRBJ2-1, with D possibly matching TRBD2 (6 bases). The CDR3 consists of 14 residues. Germline V gives CDR1 GTSNPN, CDR2 SVGIG (reference sequence). Deletions cut 3 bases from V and 0 bases from J, with 9 bases between. CDR3 residues: CAWSGGFSYNEQFF. In DNA form, the CDR3 reads TGTGCCTGGAGCGGGGGTTTCTCCTACAATGAGCAGTTCTTC.

This clone was recorded once. As DNA, the CDR3 is TGTGCCAGCAGCTTAGAGGGCGGGAGGGGAAACAATGAGCAGTTCTTC. It translates to CASSLEGGRGNNEQFF. The gene calls are TRBV7-2 and TRBJ2-1, with 9 bases identical to TRBD2. The CDR3 has 16 residues. V shed 1 base and J 5 bases; nucleotides not matched to a gene: 6. The germline CDR1 and CDR2 sequences are SGHTA and FQGNSA.

V gene TRBV29-1 combines with J gene TRBJ2-7; 13 nucleotides align to TRBD2. V lost 6 bases and J lost 6; bases outside the gene matches: 2. The CDR3 consists of 12 residues. Germline CDR1 is SQVTM and CDR2 is ANQGSEA. This chain's CDR3 is CSVGTSGIEQYF. The CDR3 DNA is TGCAGCGTAGGGACTAGCGGGATCGAGCAGTACTTC.

The CDR3 region is CASSLMLLAGVNEQFF. The CDR3 DNA sequence: TGTGCCAGCAGCTTGATGCTGCTAGCGGGGGTCAATGAGCAGTTCTTC. V usage is TRBV7-2 and J usage is TRBJ2-1; 10 bases fit TRBD2. CDR3 length: 16 amino acids. Trimming at V came to 3 bases and at J to 6 bases, leaving 8 bases not matched to a gene. CDR1 is SGHTA, CDR2 FQGNSA, per germline.

Points on this clone: The junction departs from germline at one end; a sequencing error may be responsible. The gene calls are TRBV5-1 and TRBJ2-7, with a possible D match to TRBD1 (6 bases). The CDR3 loop spans 13 amino acids. The germline CDR1 and CDR2 sequences are SGHRS and YFSETQ. CDR3 region: CASSPGPRQLRGF. CDR3 bases: TGCGCCAGCAGCCCCGGGCCCCGACAGCTCAGGGGCTTC.